The 30 T cell receptor beta chains given below trace back to one sample, sequenced in a study of cytomegalovirus exposure and HLA in healthy donors. The PCR employed 60 Vbeta primers together with 13 Jbeta primers. Sequenced by immunoSEQ multiplex PCR; TCRdb stores in-frame clones only, minus some. The table includes about 140,000 clones, 65% to 85% detected once. The sample taken for sequencing was PBMCs. These receptors all come from a man aged 50-59 years in good health and CMV-seronegative.

The chain combines TRBV5-1 with TRBJ1-5; 7 nucleotides line up with TRBD1. The CDR3 runs to 15 residues. The germline CDR1 and CDR2 sequences are SGHRS and YFSETQ. V trimming: 4 bases; J trimming: 5 bases; junction bases outside the gene matches: 9. In DNA, the CDR3 is TGCGCCAGCAGCATCGGGACAGCTAGGGATCAGCCCCAGCATTTT. Translation gives CASSIGTARDQPQHF. Filled out from reference TRBV5-1 and TRBJ1-5, the complete variable domain reads KAGVTQTPRYLIKTRGQQVTLSCSPISGHRSVSWYQQTPGQGLQFLFEYFSETQRNKGNFPGRFSGRQFSNSRSEMNVSTLELGDSALYLCASSIGTARDQPQHFGDGTRLSIL.

This clone came up a few times. The rearrangement joins TRBV5-4 to TRBJ2-7; D is unclear. V dropped 0 bases and J dropped 5 bases, with 6 bases sitting between them. This CDR3 contains 12 residues. CDR1 and CDR2 (germline): SGHNT, YYREEE (reference sequence). CDR3 residues: CASSLGIHEQYF. The CDR3 DNA sequence: TGTGCCAGCAGCTTGGGTATCCACGAGCAGTACTTC.

This clone has only one observation. V usage is TRBV4-1 and J usage is TRBJ2-1; D gene uncertain. With 1 base removed from V and 0 bases from J, the gap between germline ends came to 10 bases. Germline CDR1 and CDR2: MGHRA and YSYEKL. This CDR3 has 16 residues. In DNA form, the CDR3 reads TGCGCCAGCAGCCAAGTGCGCGCTAGCTCCTACAATGAGCAGTTCTTC. This translates into CASSQVRASSYNEQFF.

This clone appeared a few times. Written as DNA, the CDR3 is TGTGCCAGTAGTCCCGACCCGAGGGCCCAGCAGTACTTC. This sequence encodes CASSPDPRAQQYF. This chain links TRBV19 with TRBJ2-7, with a tentative D call TRBD2 (5 bases). Trimming pared 5 bases from V and 8 bases from J, leaving 16 bases between. The CDR3 spans 13 residues. In germline, CDR1 is LNHDA, CDR2 SQIVND (reference sequence).

V usage is TRBV30 and J usage is TRBJ1-6; a possible D gene is TRBD1 (5 bases). The germline V gene has CDR1 GTSNPN and CDR2 SVGIG (reference sequence). The CDR3 is 13 residues long. V lost 3 bases to trimming and J lost 10 bases, with 13 bases between them. Written as DNA, the CDR3 is TGTGCCTGGAGGGCAGGGCGGGGGTCACCCCTCCACTTT. Translation: CAWRAGRGSPLHF.

DNA for the CDR3: TGTGCCAGCAGTTACTCCCCGGACAGTAACTATGGCTACACCTTC. It is translated as CASSYSPDSNYGYTF. The chain uses TRBV6-5 and TRBJ1-2, with a weak D call TRBD1 (6 bases). Trimming shortened V by 0 bases and J by 1 base, and 9 bases separated the two germline ends. The germline CDR1 and CDR2 sequences are MNHEY and SVGAGI. This CDR3 region has 15 residues.

The rearrangement joins TRBV30 to TRBJ2-7; D may be TRBD2 (6 bases). The V gene lost 3 bases and the J gene lost 3 bases, with 15 bases spanning the gap. This CDR3 has 14 amino acids. Germline V gives CDR1 GTSNPN, CDR2 SVGIG (reference sequence). The CDR3: CAWSRRDSNYEQYF. DNA of the CDR3: TGTGCCTGGAGCCGTCGGGACTCGAACTACGAGCAGTACTTC.

The chain joins TRBV25-1 to TRBJ2-7, with a weak D call TRBD2 (5 bases). Germline V gives CDR1 MGHDK, CDR2 SYGVNS. This CDR3 has 15 amino acids. Trimming took 5 bases from V and 1 from J, leaving 15 bases between them. The CDR3 spells CASSTGGSSSYEQYF. The CDR3 nucleotides read TGTGCCAGCAGTACTGGAGGCTCCTCTTCCTACGAGCAGTACTTC.

This chain connects TRBV29-1 to TRBJ1-2; the D gene is possibly TRBD1 (5 bases). The CDR3 covers 14 residues. Trimming shortened V by 5 bases and J by 1 base, and 14 bases separated the two germline ends. Germline V gene sequence: CDR1 SQVTM, CDR2 ANQGSEA. CDR3 protein: CSVIQATNNYGYTF. The DNA for the CDR3 is TGCAGCGTTATACAGGCAACGAATAACTATGGCTACACCTTC.

In DNA, the CDR3 is TGCGCCAGCAGCTCGGAAACAGGGGGCTCAGGAAACACCATATATTTT. Amino acids: CASSSETGGSGNTIYF. The chain recombines TRBV5-1 with TRBJ1-3; 9 bases line up with TRBD1. The length of the CDR3 is 16 residues. The germline gives CDR1 SGHRS, CDR2 YFSETQ. The J segment lost 4 bases and the V segment lost 3 bases, leaving 8 bases of the junction unmatched.

The CDR3 region has the DNA TGTGCCAGCAGTTCCGGAATGACAGGGGGCCGGGAGACCCAGTACTTC. The encoded protein is CASSSGMTGGRETQYF. The genes are TRBV28 and TRBJ2-5, with 10 bases aligning to TRBD1. The CDR3 has 16 residues. Trimming took 4 bases from V and 5 from J; bases not matched to a gene: 10. Germline CDR1 MDHEN, CDR2 SYDVKM.

The chain couples TRBV30 to TRBJ1-3; no definite D call. CDR1 GTSNPN and CDR2 SVGIG come from the germline V gene (reference sequence). There are 15 residues in the CDR3. V lost 0 bases to trimming and J lost 1 base, with 10 bases between them. Here the CDR3 DNA reads TGTGCCTGGAGTGTACGGGGTAGTTCTGGAAACACCATATATTTT. Protein sequence: CAWSVRGSSGNTIYF.

CDR3 sequence: CASSIQVFRGTDTQYF. DNA for the CDR3: TGTGCCAGTAGTATTCAAGTCTTCCGGGGAACAGATACGCAGTATTTT. J is TRBJ2-3 and V is TRBV19; TRBD2 might be the D (5 bases). Germline CDR1 reads LNHDA; CDR2 reads SQIVND (reference sequence). V was cut by 3 bases and J by 3 bases, with 16 bases left in between. The CDR3 loop spans 16 amino acids.

J is TRBJ2-1 and V is TRBV7-8; 13 positions match TRBD2. V shed 5 bases and J 3 bases; nucleotides not matched to a gene: 1. Germline CDR1 and CDR2: SGHVS and FQNEAQ. CDR3 length: 15 residues. CDR3 in DNA: TGTGCCAGCAGCCGGACTAGCGGGGGCTACAATGAGCAGTTCTTC. This sequence encodes CASSRTSGGYNEQFF.

This clone was picked up a small number of times. The rearrangement uses TRBV28 and TRBJ1-1; tentatively, D is TRBD1 (6 bases). Germline CDR1 and CDR2: MDHEN and SYDVKM. The CDR3 spans 16 residues. Between the trimmed V and J ends, which lost 2 bases and 0 bases, there was a span of 13 bases. The CDR3 is CASSLVGRGLNTEAFF. CDR3 nucleotides: TGTGCCAGCAGTTTAGTTGGCAGGGGACTGAACACTGAAGCTTTCTTT.

This clone has more than one count but fewer than ten. J is TRBJ1-1 and V is TRBV29-1; a weak D match, TRBD1 (6 bases). The CDR3 has 16 amino acids. Per the germline V gene, CDR1 is SQVTM and CDR2 is ANQGSEA. Trimming took 3 bases from V and 5 from J, leaving 22 bases between them. DNA of the CDR3: TGCAGCGTTGATTTCTCGTTTCTGGGGGCAGGTACTGAAGCTTTCTTT. Translated: CSVDFSFLGAGTEAFF. The whole variable domain, filled in from reference TRBV29-1 and TRBJ1-1, reads SAVISQKPSRDICQRGTSLTIQCQVDSQVTMMFWYRQQPGQSLTLIATANQGSEATYESGFVIDKFPISRPNLTFSTLTVSNMSPEDSSIYLCSVDFSFLGAGTEAFFGQGTRLTVV.

The V gene is TRBV18, the J gene TRBJ1-4; 7 bases align to TRBD1. J was trimmed by 8 bases and V by 2 bases; bases with no gene match: 8. Germline lookup yields CDR1 KGHSH and CDR2 LQKENI. This CDR3 has 15 residues. CDR3 in DNA: TGTGCCAGCTCACCAGGGAACAGGGGTGAAGAAAAACTGTTTTTT. It translates to CASSPGNRGEEKLFF.

The rearrangement uses TRBV19 and TRBJ1-5; D might be TRBD1 (5 bases). The CDR3 loop spans 16 amino acids. The V end lost 7 bases, the J end lost 9 bases, and 25 bases lay between the germline ends. CDR1 LNHDA and CDR2 SQIVND come from the germline V gene (reference sequence). The CDR3 sequence is CASKFGDLGRTRPQHF. The CDR3 bases are TGTGCCAGTAAGTTCGGGGACTTGGGGCGGACCCGGCCCCAGCATTTT.

The chain joins TRBV2 to TRBJ2-1; no clear D gene. Trimming took off 4 bases at V and 0 bases at J, with 10 bases between the two ends. The germline CDR1 and CDR2 sequences are SNHLY and FYNNEI. The CDR3 has 15 residues. This CDR3 is CASSVYPTSYNEQFF. Here the CDR3 DNA reads TGTGCCAGCAGTGTTTACCCTACCTCCTACAATGAGCAGTTCTTC.

Only a few counts were recorded for this clone. The chain joins TRBV7-3 to TRBJ2-3; the match to TRBD2 covers 7 bases. CDR1 is SGHTA, CDR2 FQGTGA, per germline. The CDR3 sequence is 13 residues long. Trimming cost V 1 base and J 6 bases; bases outside gene matches: 1. The CDR3 DNA follows: TGTGCCAGCAGCTTAAGGGGGGGGGATACGCAGTATTTT. Protein sequence: CASSLRGGDTQYF.

This sequence joins TRBV5-1 and TRBJ2-1, with 9 bases aligning to TRBD2. V trimming: 0 bases; J trimming: 2 bases; junction bases outside the gene matches: 0. The length of the CDR3 is 15 residues. Germline V lookup: CDR1 SGHRS, CDR2 YFSETQ. The CDR3 sequence: CASSLASGTYNEQFF. The CDR3 nucleotides read TGCGCCAGCAGCTTGGCTAGCGGGACCTACAATGAGCAGTTCTTC.

The V gene is TRBV11-3, the J gene TRBJ2-7, with 10 bases lining up with TRBD1. V lost 3 bases and J lost 2; bases outside the gene matches: 10. Germline lookup yields CDR1 SGHNT and CDR2 YENEEA. This CDR3 is 17 amino acids long. The CDR3 reads CASSLARDRGVAYEQYF. The CDR3 DNA sequence: TGTGCCAGCAGCTTGGCCCGGGACAGGGGAGTTGCCTACGAGCAGTACTTC.

J is TRBJ1-4 and V is TRBV23-1; tentative D call: TRBD1 (6 bases). TRBV23-1 is an ORF for which the function is uncertain. This CDR3 region has 15 residues. Trimming removed 2 bases at V and 6 bases at J, with 13 bases between. CDR3 sequence (DNA): TGCGCCAGCAGTCAAAGGGAGAACAGGGATGAAAAACTGTTTTTT. Translated: CASSQRENRDEKLFF.

J is TRBJ1-4 and V is TRBV7-2; TRBD1 matches 8 bases. V lost 1 base, J lost 2 bases, and 6 bases stayed unmatched. This CDR3 is 17 amino acids long. The germline gives CDR1 SGHTA, CDR2 FQGNSA. The CDR3 bases are TGTGCCAGCAGCTTAGTACGCGGACAGGGCACTAATGAAAAACTGTTTTTT. Translating it yields CASSLVRGQGTNEKLFF. Supplemented by reference TRBV7-2 and TRBJ1-4, the full variable domain reads GAGVSQSPSNKVTEKGKDVELRCDPISGHTALYWYRQSLGQGLEFLIYFQGNSAPDKSGLPSDRFSAERTGGSVSTLTIQRTQQEDSAVYLCASSLVRGQGTNEKLFFGSGTQLSVL.

This chain joins TRBV15 and TRBJ1-4; 9 bases are a match to TRBD1. V was clipped by 3 bases and J by 5 bases; unmatched bases: 1. Germline assignment: CDR1 LNHNV and CDR2 YYDKDF (reference sequence). The CDR3 is 14 amino acids. CDR3 sequence reads: CATSSDRGNEKLFF. CDR3 DNA: TGTGCCACCAGCAGCGACAGGGGGAATGAAAAACTGTTTTTT. Full variable domain (remainder filled in from reference TRBV15 and TRBJ1-4): DAMVIQNPRYQVTQFGKPVTLSCSQTLNHNVMYWYQQKSSQAPKLLFHYYDKDFNNEADTPDNFQSRRPNTSFCFLDIRSPGLGDTAMYLCATSSDRGNEKLFFGSGTQLSVL.

The chain joins TRBV7-2 to TRBJ2-3; TRBD2 aligns across 12 bases. Trimming took 4 bases from V and 5 from J; bases not matched to a gene: 10. In germline, CDR1 is SGHTA, CDR2 FQGNSA. CDR3 length: 17 amino acids. The CDR3 coding sequence is TGTGCCAGCAGCTCCGGTTGGACTAGCGGGGTTGTAGATACGCAGTATTTT. Protein sequence: CASSSGWTSGVVDTQYF.

The chain links TRBV4-2 to TRBJ1-1, with D unclear. V lost 4 bases and J 0 bases, leaving 12 bases between the germline ends. The CDR3 runs 15 residues. Germline assignment: CDR1 LGHNA and CDR2 YNFKEQ. The CDR3 protein is CASSLSSQMNTEAFF. The CDR3 nucleotides are TGTGCCAGCAGCCTGTCATCACAAATGAACACTGAAGCTTTCTTT.

The chain couples TRBV7-9 to TRBJ2-3; 8 nucleotides align to TRBD2. The CDR3 is 16 amino acids. Germline V CDR1 and CDR2: SEHNR, FQNEAQ (reference sequence). Trimming cost V 5 bases and J 2 bases; bases outside gene matches: 9. CDR3 loop: CASSRAARGATDTQYF. The CDR3 DNA follows: TGTGCCAGCAGCCGGGCCGCGCGGGGGGCCACAGATACGCAGTATTTT.

This chain joins TRBV18 and TRBJ2-6; D possibly corresponds to TRBD1 (6 bases). V dropped 2 bases and J dropped 1 base, with 15 bases sitting between them. The CDR3 has 18 residues. Germline V gives CDR1 KGHSH, CDR2 LQKENI. The CDR3 loop reads CASSPGGMRKSGANVLTF. CDR3 nucleotides: TGTGCCAGCTCACCAGGGGGCATGAGGAAGTCTGGGGCCAACGTCCTGACTTTC.

Regarding this clone: At one of its ends the junction is not consistent with the germline gene, which may arise from a read error. This sample includes further DNA sequences coding for the same CDR3. The V call is TRBV9, the J call TRBJ1-4, with TRBD1 matching over 7 bases. The CDR3 contains 15 residues. Germline V CDR1 and CDR2: SGDLS, YYNGEE. The chain's CDR3 is CASSQGETVGEKLFF. The CDR3, as DNA: TGCGCCAGCAGCCAGGGGGAGACAGTCGGTGAAAAACTGTTTTTT.